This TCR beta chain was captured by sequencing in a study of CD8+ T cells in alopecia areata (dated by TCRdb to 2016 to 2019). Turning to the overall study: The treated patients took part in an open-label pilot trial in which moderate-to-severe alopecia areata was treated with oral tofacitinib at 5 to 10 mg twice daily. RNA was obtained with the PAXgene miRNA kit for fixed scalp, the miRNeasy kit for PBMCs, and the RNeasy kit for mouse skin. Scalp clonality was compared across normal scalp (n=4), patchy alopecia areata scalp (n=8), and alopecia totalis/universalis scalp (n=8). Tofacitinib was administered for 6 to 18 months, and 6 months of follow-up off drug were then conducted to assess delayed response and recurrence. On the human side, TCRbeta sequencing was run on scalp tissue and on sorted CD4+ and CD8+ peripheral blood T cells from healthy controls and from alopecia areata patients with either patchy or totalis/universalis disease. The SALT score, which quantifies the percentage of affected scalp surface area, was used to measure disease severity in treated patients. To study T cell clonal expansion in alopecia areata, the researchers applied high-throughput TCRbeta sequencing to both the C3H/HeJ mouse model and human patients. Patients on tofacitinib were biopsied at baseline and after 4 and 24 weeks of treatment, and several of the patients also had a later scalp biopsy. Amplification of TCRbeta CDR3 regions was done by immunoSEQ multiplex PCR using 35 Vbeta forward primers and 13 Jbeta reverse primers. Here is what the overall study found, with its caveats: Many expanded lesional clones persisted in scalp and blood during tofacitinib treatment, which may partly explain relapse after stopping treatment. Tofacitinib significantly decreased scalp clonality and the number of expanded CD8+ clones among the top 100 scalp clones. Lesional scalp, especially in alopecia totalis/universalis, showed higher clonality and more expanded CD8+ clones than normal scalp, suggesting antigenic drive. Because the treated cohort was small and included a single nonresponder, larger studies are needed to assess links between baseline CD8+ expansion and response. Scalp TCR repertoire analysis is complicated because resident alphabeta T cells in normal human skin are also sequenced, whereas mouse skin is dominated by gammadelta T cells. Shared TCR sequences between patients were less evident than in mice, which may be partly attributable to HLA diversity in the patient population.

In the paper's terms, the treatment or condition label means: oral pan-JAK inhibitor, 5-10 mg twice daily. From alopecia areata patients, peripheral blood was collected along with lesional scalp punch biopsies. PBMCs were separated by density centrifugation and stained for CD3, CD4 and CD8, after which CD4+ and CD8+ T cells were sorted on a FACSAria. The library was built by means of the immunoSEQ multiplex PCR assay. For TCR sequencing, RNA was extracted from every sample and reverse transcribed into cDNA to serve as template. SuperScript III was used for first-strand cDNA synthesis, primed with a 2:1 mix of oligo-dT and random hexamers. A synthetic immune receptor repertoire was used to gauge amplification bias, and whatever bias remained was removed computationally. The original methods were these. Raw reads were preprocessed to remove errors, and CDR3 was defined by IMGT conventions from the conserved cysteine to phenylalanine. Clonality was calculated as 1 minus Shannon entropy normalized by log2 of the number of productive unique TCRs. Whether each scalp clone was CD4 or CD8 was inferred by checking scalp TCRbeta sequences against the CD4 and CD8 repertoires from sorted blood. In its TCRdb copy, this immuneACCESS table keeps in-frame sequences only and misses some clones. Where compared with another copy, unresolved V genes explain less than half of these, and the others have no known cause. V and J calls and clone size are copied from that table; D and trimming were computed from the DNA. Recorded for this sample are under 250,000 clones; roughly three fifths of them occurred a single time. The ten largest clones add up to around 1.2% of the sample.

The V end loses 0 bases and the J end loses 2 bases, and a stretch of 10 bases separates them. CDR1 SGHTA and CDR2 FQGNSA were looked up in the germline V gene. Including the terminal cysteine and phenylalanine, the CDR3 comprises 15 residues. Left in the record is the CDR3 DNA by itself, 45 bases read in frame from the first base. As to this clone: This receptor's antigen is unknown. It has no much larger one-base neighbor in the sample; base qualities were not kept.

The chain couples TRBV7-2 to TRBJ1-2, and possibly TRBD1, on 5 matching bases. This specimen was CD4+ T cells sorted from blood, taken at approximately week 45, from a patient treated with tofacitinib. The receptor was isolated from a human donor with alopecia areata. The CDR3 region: CASSLAGTVNYGYTF. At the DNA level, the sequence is TGTGCCAGCAGCTTAGCGGGGACGGTGAACTATGGCTACACCTTC.